The clone carrying this TCR beta chain was seen a few times. Its antigen is as yet unknown. This sample stems from a study of post-analysis software for immune sequencing data. Study in general: Both relapsing-remitting and secondary progressive multiple sclerosis featured among the disease courses, as did progressive-relapsing multiple sclerosis. Study-wide results and limits: Multiple sclerosis was associated with a significant reduction in normalized Chao1 diversity relative to controls. A few TRBV segments occurring more often in patients than controls included TRBV5-6, TRBV5-1 and TRBV20-1. Strong co-clustering by F measure linked samples that shared a preparation batch.

TCR beta cDNA libraries had unique molecular identifiers. MiXCR, run by TCRdb on the PCR reads, gives a single entry per CDR3 protein. The data show about 810,000 distinct CDR3 sequences, around 53% seen once. CDR1 is PRHDT, CDR2 FYEKMQ, per germline (reference sequence). The CDR3 is 15 residues long. V was pared by 3 bases and J by 7 bases, with 10 bases of the junction left unmatched. The TCR was taken from a girl aged 10-17 years with multiple sclerosis. This chain connects TRBV13 to TRBJ1-2; 8 bases line up with TRBD1. Material for sequencing was blood. The CDR3 loop is CASSFETGEGVGYTF. Here the CDR3 DNA reads TGTGCCAGCAGCTTCGAGACAGGGGAAGGAGTTGGCTACACCTTC.